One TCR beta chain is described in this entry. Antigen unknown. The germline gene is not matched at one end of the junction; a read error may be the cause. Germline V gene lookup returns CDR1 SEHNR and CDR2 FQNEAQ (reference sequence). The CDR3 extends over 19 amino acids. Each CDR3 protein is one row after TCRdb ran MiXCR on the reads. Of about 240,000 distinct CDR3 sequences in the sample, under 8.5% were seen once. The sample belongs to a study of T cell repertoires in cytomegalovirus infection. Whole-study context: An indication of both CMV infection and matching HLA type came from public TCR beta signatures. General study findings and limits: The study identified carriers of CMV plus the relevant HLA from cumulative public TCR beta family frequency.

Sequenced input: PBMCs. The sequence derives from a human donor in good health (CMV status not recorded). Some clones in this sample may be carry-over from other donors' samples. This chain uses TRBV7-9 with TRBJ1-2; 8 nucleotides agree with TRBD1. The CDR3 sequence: CASSLRLAWDRPRQGGYAF. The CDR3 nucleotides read TGTGCCAGCAGCTTACGCCTGGCATGGGACAGGCCACGCCAAGGTGGCTACGCCTTC.